This T cell receptor (beta chain) was documented in a study of PD-1 blockade in classical Hodgkin lymphoma. Libraries were prepared by immunoSEQ multiplex PCR; TCRdb keeps only in-frame clonotypes and omits some of them. In the table there are 30,000 to 40,000 clones, 82% of which are singletons. About this clone: The antigen remains undetermined.

Every single patient, without exception, relapsed after autologous stem cell transplantation, and brentuximab vedotin exposure varied. V dropped 3 bases and J dropped 2 bases, with 8 bases sitting between them. The CDR3 runs to 13 residues. CDR1 is SGHRS and CDR2 is YFSETQ in the germline V gene. Whole-study results and caveats: Baseline diversity in complete responders resembled that of newly diagnosed patients.

The origin of this receptor is a human donor with classical Hodgkin lymphoma. The chain has TRBV5-1 and TRBJ1-1, with D maybe TRBD1 (6 bases). The input for sequencing was peripheral blood mononuclear cells (PBMCs), taken at baseline. The DNA for the CDR3 is TGCGCCAGCAGCTGGGACACCAACACTGAAGCTTTCTTT. It specifies CASSWDTNTEAFF.